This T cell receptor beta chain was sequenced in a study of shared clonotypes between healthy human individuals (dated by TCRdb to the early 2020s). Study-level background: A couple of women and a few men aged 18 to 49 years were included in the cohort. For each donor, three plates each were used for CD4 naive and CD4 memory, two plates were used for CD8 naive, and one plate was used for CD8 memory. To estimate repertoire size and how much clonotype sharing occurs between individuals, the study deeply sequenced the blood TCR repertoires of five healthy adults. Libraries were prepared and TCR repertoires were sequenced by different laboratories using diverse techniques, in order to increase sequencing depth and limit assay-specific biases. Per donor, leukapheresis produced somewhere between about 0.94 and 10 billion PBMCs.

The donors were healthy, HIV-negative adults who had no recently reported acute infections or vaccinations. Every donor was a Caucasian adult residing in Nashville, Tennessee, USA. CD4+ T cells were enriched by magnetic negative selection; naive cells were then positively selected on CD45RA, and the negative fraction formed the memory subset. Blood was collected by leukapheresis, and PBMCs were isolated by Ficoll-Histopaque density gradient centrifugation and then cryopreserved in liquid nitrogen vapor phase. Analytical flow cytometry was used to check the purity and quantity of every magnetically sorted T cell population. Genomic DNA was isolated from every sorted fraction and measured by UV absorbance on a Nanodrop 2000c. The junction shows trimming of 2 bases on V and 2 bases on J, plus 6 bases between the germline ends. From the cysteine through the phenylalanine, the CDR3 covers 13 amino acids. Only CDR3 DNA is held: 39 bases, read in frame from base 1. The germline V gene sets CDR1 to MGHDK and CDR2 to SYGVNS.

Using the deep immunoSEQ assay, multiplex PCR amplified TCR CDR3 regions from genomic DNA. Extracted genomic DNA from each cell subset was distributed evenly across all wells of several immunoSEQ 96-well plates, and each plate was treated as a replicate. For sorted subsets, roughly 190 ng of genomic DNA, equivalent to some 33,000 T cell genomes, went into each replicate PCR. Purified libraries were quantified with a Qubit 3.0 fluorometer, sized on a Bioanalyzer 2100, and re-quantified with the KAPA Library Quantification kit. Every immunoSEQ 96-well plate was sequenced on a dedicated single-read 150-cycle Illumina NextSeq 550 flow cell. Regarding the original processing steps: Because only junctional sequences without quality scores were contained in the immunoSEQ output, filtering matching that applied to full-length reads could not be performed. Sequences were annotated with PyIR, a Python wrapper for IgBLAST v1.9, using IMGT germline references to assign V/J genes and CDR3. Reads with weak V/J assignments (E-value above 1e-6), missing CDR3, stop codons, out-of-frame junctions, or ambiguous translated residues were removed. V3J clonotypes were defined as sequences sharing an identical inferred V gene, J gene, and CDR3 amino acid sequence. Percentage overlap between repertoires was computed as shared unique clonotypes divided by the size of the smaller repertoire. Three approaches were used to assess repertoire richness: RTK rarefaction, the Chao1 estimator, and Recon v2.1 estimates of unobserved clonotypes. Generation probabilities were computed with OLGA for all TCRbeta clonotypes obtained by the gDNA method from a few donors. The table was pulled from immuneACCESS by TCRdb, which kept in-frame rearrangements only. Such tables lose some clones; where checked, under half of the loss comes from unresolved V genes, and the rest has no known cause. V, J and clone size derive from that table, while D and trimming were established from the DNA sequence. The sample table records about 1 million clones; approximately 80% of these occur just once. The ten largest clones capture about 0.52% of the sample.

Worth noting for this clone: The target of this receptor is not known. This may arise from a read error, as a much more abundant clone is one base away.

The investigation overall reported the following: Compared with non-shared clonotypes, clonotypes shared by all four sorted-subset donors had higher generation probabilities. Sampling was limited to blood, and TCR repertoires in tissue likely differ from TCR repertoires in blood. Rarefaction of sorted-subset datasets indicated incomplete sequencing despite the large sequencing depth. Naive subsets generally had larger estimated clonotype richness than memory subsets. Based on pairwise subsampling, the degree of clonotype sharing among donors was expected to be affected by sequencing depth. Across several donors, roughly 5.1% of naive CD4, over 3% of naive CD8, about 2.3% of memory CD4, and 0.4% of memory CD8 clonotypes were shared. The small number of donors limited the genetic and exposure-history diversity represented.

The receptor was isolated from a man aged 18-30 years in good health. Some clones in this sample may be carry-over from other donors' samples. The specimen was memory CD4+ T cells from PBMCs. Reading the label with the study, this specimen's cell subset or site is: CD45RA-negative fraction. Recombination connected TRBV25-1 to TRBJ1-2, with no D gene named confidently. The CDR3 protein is CASSEMGNYGYTF. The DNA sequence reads TGTGCCAGCAGTGAAATGGGAAACTATGGCTACACCTTC.